The 2 T cell receptor beta chains given below trace back to one sample, sequenced in a study of shared clonotypes between healthy human individuals. Profiling relied on immunoSEQ multiplex PCR, and the TCRdb table lists in-frame clones only, not all of them. The sample includes roughly 700,000 clones, roughly 70% seen only once; the top ten take around 1.6%. Sequenced: memory CD4+ T cells sorted from blood. As for subset: CD45RA-negative fraction. Receptors originate from a woman in her twenties or thirties in good health.

The rearrangement links TRBV7-9 to TRBJ2-2; D may be TRBD1 or TRBD2 (5 bases each). The CDR3 runs 16 residues. CDR1 is SEHNR, CDR2 FQNEAQ, per germline (reference sequence). Trimming took off 5 bases at V and 5 bases at J, with 18 bases between the two ends. For the CDR3, the DNA is TGTGCCAGCAGCCCTCCGGGACCCCCGGGGACCGGGGAGCTGTTTTTT. Translated: CASSPPGPPGTGELFF.

This chain joins TRBV7-2 and TRBJ2-5; D gene ambiguous. Trimming pared 4 bases from V and 9 bases from J, leaving 9 bases between. The germline V gene has CDR1 SGHTA and CDR2 FQGNSA. The CDR3 runs 11 residues. The CDR3 protein is CASSSQLAQYF. The CDR3 DNA follows: TGTGCCAGCAGCTCTCAGCTTGCCCAGTACTTC.